This paragraph reports one T cell receptor beta chain. There were TCR beta CDR3 regions amplified from RNA transcripts. Initially, a first-round RT-PCR of the TCR CDR3 employed the HTBI primer set. TCRdb recomputed calls from the multiplex PCR reads with MiXCR, one row per CDR3 protein. The sample contains 730,000 or so distinct CDR3 sequences, 15% to 20% of which appear only once. With a duration under 2 months, the hyperthyroidism was newly diagnosed in patients aged 18 to 65. Diagnoses rested on clinical symptoms, serum thyroxine and TRAb, thyroid ultrasound and orbital computed tomography. This CDR3 region has 16 residues. Trimming left V 5 bases short and J 3 bases short, with 16 bases between. In germline, CDR1 is LNHDA, CDR2 SQIVND (reference sequence). The data originate from a study of T cells in Graves' hyperthyroidism and ophthalmopathy.

The chain joins TRBV19 to TRBJ2-2; the D gene is possibly TRBD2 (5 bases). The sequenced sample consisted of blood. The source of this sequence is a woman aged 45 to 65 with Graves' hyperthyroidism that later progressed to Graves' ophthalmopathy. The CDR3 bases are TGTGCCAGTAGTCCACGCGGGTCACTGGACACCGGGGAGCTGTTTTTT. This encodes CASSPRGSLDTGELFF.